One and the same sample provided the 18 T cell receptor beta chains below, sequenced in a study of blood T cell repertoires in COVID-19. Profiling relied on immunoSEQ multiplex PCR, and the TCRdb table lists in-frame clones only, not all of them. Of 110,000 or so clones listed, less than 90% are singletons. The sequencing input was peripheral blood. Receptor source: a man in his fifties with acute or convalescent COVID-19.

The chain recombines TRBV11-2 with TRBJ1-1; 7 positions match TRBD1. Germline trimming cut 3 bases from V and 5 bases from J; bases unmatched to any gene: 9. The germline V gene has CDR1 SGHAT and CDR2 FQNNGV. This CDR3 region has 15 residues. CDR3 coding DNA: TGTGCCAGCAGCTTCGGTAGGACAGGTAAAACTGAAGCTTTCTTT. Its protein product is CASSFGRTGKTEAFF.

V is TRBV5-5 and J is TRBJ1-5; D is unclear. The CDR3 has 14 amino acids. V was shortened by 4 bases and J by 5 bases, with 13 bases between the two germline ends. CDR1 and CDR2 from the germline V gene are SGHKS and YYEKEE (reference sequence). CDR3 DNA sequence: TGTGCCAGCAGCCTCCTCGGGAGAGATCAGCCCCAGCATTTT. As protein: CASSLLGRDQPQHF.

This clone has a single count. The chain is built from TRBV4-2 and TRBJ1-1; 7 positions agree with TRBD1. CDR1 is LGHNA and CDR2 is YNFKEQ in the germline V gene. V shed 4 bases, J shed 4 bases, and the junction held 6 bases outside the gene matches. The CDR3 sequence is 14 residues long. The CDR3 nucleotides read TGTGCCAGCAGCCGGCAGGGGGACCTCACTGAAGCTTTCTTT. It codes for CASSRQGDLTEAFF.

This sequence joins TRBV6-2 or TRBV6-3 and TRBJ2-5; D ambiguous. Between the trimmed V and J ends, which lost 0 bases and 4 bases, there was a span of 15 bases. The CDR3 runs 16 residues. The V gene's germline CDR1 is MNHEY and CDR2 SVGEGT. The CDR3 DNA reads TGTGCCAGCAGTTACTCGACGGTATCACTAACAGAGACCCAGTACTTC. Translating gives CASSYSTVSLTETQYF.

The chain links TRBV2 to TRBJ2-7; D may be TRBD1 (7 bases). The CDR3 loop spans 15 amino acids. V lost 4 bases and J lost 0, with 13 bases in between. Per the germline V gene, CDR1 is SNHLY and CDR2 is FYNNEI. In nucleotides, the CDR3 is TGTGCCAGCAGTGGGGGGGACAGCGGCTCCTACGAGCAGTACTTC. Its protein is CASSGGDSGSYEQYF. The full variable domain, completed using reference TRBV2 and TRBJ2-7, is EPEVTQTPSHQVTQMGQEVILRCVPISNHLYFYWYRQILGQKVEFLVSFYNNEISEKSEIFDDQFSVERPDGSNFTLKIRSTKLEDSAMYFCASSGGDSGSYEQYFGPGTRLTVT.

The CDR3 spells CASSPSGQGNYGYTF. The CDR3 nucleotides are TGTGCCAGCAGCCCATCGGGACAGGGTAACTATGGCTACACCTTC. V usage is TRBV7-2 and J usage is TRBJ1-2, with 9 nucleotides matching TRBD1. This CDR3 contains 15 residues. The germline CDR1 and CDR2 sequences are SGHTA and FQGNSA. Losses at the gene ends were 5 bases for V and 1 base for J; bases not matched to a gene: 5. The whole variable domain, filled in from reference TRBV7-2 and TRBJ1-2, reads GAGVSQSPSNKVTEKGKDVELRCDPISGHTALYWYRQSLGQGLEFLIYFQGNSAPDKSGLPSDRFSAERTGGSVSTLTIQRTQQEDSAVYLCASSPSGQGNYGYTFGSGTRLTVV.

The V and J genes are TRBV4-1 and TRBJ2-7, with D maybe TRBD1 (5 bases). The germline gives CDR1 MGHRA, CDR2 YSYEKL. The CDR3 has 14 amino acids. V was clipped by 3 bases and J by 2 bases, with 11 bases between them. The CDR3 bases are TGCGCCAGCAGCCATCTCCAGGGTCCCTACGAGCAGTACTTC. Protein product: CASSHLQGPYEQYF.

V usage is TRBV6-1 and J usage is TRBJ2-1, with D tentatively TRBD1 (6 bases). CDR1 and CDR2 (germline): MNHNS, SASEGT. V was pared by 1 base and J by 5 bases, with 9 bases between. CDR3 length equals 14 residues. The CDR3 loop reads CASSEEGHDNEQFF. Written as DNA, the CDR3 is TGTGCCAGCAGTGAAGAGGGACACGACAATGAGCAGTTCTTC.

The genes are TRBV19 and TRBJ2-3; TRBD2 agrees at 7 bases. The CDR3 consists of 14 residues. V lost 7 bases, J lost 3 bases, and 7 bases stayed unmatched. From germline, CDR1 is LNHDA and CDR2 SQIVND (reference sequence). The CDR3 reads CASTMGRATDTQYF. The CDR3 DNA sequence: TGTGCCAGTACCATGGGGAGGGCGACAGATACGCAGTATTTT.

This clone showed up just once. J is TRBJ2-1 and V is TRBV19, with TRBD2 identical over 14 bases. The germline CDR1 and CDR2 sequences are LNHDA and SQIVND (reference sequence). J gave up 8 bases and V 0 bases, and 3 bases lay outside the gene matches. The CDR3 totals 16 residues. CDR3 bases: TGTGCCAGTAGTATAGAGGGACTAGCGGGGGTAGATGAGCAGTTCTTC. Translating it yields CASSIEGLAGVDEQFF.

V gene TRBV24-1 combines with J gene TRBJ2-2, with D hard to call. The CDR3 has 15 residues. Germline CDR1 KGHDR, CDR2 SFDVKD. Trimming pared 5 bases from V and 4 bases from J, leaving 13 bases between. The CDR3 region is CATSGVNQPTGELFF. CDR3 bases: TGTGCCACCAGTGGCGTCAACCAACCCACCGGGGAGCTGTTTTTT.

The chain uses TRBV19 and TRBJ2-7; 9 bases agree with TRBD2. Germline-derived CDR1 and CDR2 are LNHDA and SQIVND (reference sequence). The J segment lost 0 bases and the V segment lost 4 bases, leaving 7 bases of the junction unmatched. The CDR3 covers 16 residues. The CDR3 sequence is CASSTSAGGFSYEQYF. The CDR3 bases are TGTGCCAGTAGTACCTCAGCGGGAGGATTCTCCTACGAGCAGTACTTC.

This clone has just one count. CDR3 DNA: TGTGCCAGCAGCTTGTTTACAGGGGGGGCAAATTCACCCCTCCACTTT. This gives the protein CASSLFTGGANSPLHF. This chain uses TRBV7-8 with TRBJ1-6; 8 nucleotides match TRBD1. The CDR3 has 16 residues. The germline V gene has CDR1 SGHVS and CDR2 FQNEAQ. The V gene end was trimmed by 3 bases and the J gene end by 7 bases; junction bases not matched to a gene: 8.

The chain joins TRBV28 to TRBJ1-2; 7 bases fit TRBD1. V was clipped by 5 bases and J by 0 bases; unmatched bases: 6. Germline V gives CDR1 MDHEN, CDR2 SYDVKM. This CDR3 spans 15 amino acids. The CDR3 bases are TGTGCCAGCAGTACCTCGACAGGGACTAACTATGGCTACACCTTC. As protein: CASSTSTGTNYGYTF.

The chain couples TRBV7-9 to TRBJ2-2; 10 bases are shared with TRBD1. V was clipped by 5 bases and J by 3 bases; unmatched bases: 9. The CDR3 has 17 residues. Germline loops: CDR1 SEHNR, CDR2 FQNEAQ (reference sequence). CDR3: CASSTLPGQGYTGELFF. In nucleotides, the CDR3 is TGTGCCAGCAGCACCCTGCCGGGACAGGGGTACACCGGGGAGCTGTTTTTT.

The V and J genes are TRBV19 and TRBJ2-7, with TRBD1 matching over 7 bases. The CDR3 extends over 12 amino acids. V lost 9 bases to trimming and J lost 6 bases; unmatched junction nucleotides: 8. The germline V gene has CDR1 LNHDA and CDR2 SQIVND (reference sequence). The CDR3 coding sequence is TGTGCCAGAGCAGGGGGAACTCGCGAGCAGTACTTC. Translated: CARAGGTREQYF.

This clone is a singleton in its sample. The chain is built from TRBV24-1 and TRBJ2-5; D is possibly TRBD1 (5 bases). The CDR3 totals 15 residues. Germline CDR1 KGHDR, CDR2 SFDVKD. The V gene lost 5 bases and the J gene lost 1 base, with 13 bases spanning the gap. As DNA, the CDR3 is TGTGCCACCAGTGCCCCCGACAGACCCCAAGAGACCCAGTACTTC. This encodes CATSAPDRPQETQYF.

The V call is TRBV25-1, the J call TRBJ2-5, with TRBD1 identical over 7 bases. CDR3 size: 15 residues. The ends lost 3 bases at V and 5 bases at J; junction bases unmatched: 9. Germline V gene lookup returns CDR1 MGHDK and CDR2 SYGVNS. Written as DNA, the CDR3 is TGTGCCAGCAGTGAGGTCGGACAGGCTAGGGAGACCCAGTACTTC. Amino acid sequence: CASSEVGQARETQYF.